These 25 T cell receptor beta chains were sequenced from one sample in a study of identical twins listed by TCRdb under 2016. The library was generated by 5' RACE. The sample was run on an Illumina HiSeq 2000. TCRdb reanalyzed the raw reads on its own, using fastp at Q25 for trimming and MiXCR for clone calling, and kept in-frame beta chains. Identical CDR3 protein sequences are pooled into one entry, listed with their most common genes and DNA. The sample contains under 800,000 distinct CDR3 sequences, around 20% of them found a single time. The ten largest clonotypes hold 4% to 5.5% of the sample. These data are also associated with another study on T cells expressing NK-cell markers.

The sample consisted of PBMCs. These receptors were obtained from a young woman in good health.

As DNA, the CDR3 is TGTGCCAGCAGCCGGAGGGATAACACTGAAGCTTTCTTT. Translation: CASSRRDNTEAFF. This chain connects TRBV12-3 or TRBV12-4 to TRBJ1-1; D is unclear. Trimming removed 6 bases at V and 2 bases at J, with 10 bases between. The CDR3 sequence is 13 residues long.

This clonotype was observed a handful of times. CDR3 sequence reads: CASSKVYSSSYEQYF. CDR3 DNA: TGTGCCAGCAGCAAAGTTTATTCATCTTCCTACGAGCAGTACTTC. The chain couples TRBV7-9 to TRBJ2-7; no clear D. Trimming left V 5 bases short and J 1 base short, with 15 bases between. CDR1 and CDR2 (germline): SEHNR, FQNEAQ (reference sequence). The CDR3 extends over 15 amino acids. The whole variable domain, remainder taken from reference TRBV7-9 and TRBJ2-7, is DTGVSQNPRHKITKRGQNVTFRCDPISEHNRLYWYRQTLGQGPEFLTYFQNEAQLEKSRLLSDRFSAERPKGSFSTLEIQRTEQGDSAMYLCASSKVYSSSYEQYFGPGTRLTVT.

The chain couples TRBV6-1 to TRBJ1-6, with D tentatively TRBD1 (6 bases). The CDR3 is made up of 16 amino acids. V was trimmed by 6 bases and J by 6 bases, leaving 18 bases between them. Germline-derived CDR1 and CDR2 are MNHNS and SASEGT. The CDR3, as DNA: TGTGCCAGCAGCCGCCTTTACAGGGAGGGTAATTCACCCCTCCACTTT. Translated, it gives CASSRLYREGNSPLHF.

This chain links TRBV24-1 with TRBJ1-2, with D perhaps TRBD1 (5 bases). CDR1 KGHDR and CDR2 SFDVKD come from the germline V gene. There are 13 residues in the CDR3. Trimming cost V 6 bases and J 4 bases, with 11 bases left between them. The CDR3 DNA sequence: TGTGCCACCAGTCTCAGGGATCCCTATGGCTACACCTTC. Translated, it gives CATSLRDPYGYTF.

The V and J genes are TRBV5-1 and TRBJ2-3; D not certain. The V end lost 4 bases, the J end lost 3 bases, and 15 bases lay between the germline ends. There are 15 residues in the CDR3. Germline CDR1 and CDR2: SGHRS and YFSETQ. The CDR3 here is CASSRSGVVTDTQYF. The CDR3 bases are TGCGCCAGCAGCCGCTCAGGTGTCGTTACAGATACGCAGTATTTT.

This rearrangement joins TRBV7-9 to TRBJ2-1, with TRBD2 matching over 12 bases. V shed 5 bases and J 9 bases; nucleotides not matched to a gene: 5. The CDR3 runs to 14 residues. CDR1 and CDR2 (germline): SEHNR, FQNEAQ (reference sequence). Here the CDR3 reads CASSLGLAGLEQFF. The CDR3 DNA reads TGTGCCAGCAGCCTAGGACTAGCGGGGCTTGAGCAGTTCTTC. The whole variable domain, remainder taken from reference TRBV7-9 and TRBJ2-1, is DTGVSQNPRHKITKRGQNVTFRCDPISEHNRLYWYRQTLGQGPEFLTYFQNEAQLEKSRLLSDRFSAERPKGSFSTLEIQRTEQGDSAMYLCASSLGLAGLEQFFGPGTRLTVL.

This chain's CDR3 is CASSYSGGIQETQYF. The CDR3 DNA is TGTGCCAGCAGTTATAGCGGGGGAATCCAAGAGACCCAGTACTTC. The chain links TRBV6-5 to TRBJ2-5; 9 bases line up with TRBD2. Losses at the gene ends were 3 bases for V and 1 base for J; bases not matched to a gene: 3. The CDR3 is made up of 15 amino acids. Germline V gene lookup returns CDR1 MNHEY and CDR2 SVGAGI.

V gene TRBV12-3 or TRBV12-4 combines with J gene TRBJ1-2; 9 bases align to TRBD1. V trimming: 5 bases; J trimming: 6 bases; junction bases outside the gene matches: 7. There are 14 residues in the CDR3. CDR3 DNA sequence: TGTGCCAGCAGTCCCGTACAGGGGGCGGATGGCTACACCTTC. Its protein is CASSPVQGADGYTF.

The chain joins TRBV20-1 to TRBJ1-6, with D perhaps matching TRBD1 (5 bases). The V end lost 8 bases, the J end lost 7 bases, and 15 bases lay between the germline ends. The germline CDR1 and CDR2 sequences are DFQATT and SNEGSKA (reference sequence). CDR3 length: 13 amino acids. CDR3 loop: CSCKQDRNSPLHF. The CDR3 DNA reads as TGCAGTTGCAAACAGGATCGAAATTCACCCCTCCACTTT.

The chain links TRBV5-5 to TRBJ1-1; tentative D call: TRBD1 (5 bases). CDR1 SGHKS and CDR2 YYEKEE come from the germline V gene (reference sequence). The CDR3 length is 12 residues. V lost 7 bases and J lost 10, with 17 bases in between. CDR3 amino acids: CASALSGGSAFF. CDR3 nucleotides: TGTGCCAGCGCGTTAAGTGGGGGGTCAGCTTTCTTT.

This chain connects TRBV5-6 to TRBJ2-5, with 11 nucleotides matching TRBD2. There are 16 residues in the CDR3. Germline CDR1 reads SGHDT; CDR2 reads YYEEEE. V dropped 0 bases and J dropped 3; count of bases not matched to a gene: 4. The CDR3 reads CASSLGLAGGKETQYF. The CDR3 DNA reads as TGTGCCAGCAGCTTGGGTCTAGCGGGGGGAAAAGAGACCCAGTACTTC. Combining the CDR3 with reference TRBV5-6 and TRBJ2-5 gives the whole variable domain DAGVTQSPTHLIKTRGQQVTLRCSPKSGHDTVSWYQQALGQGPQFIFQYYEEEERQRGNFPDRFSGHQFPNYSSELNVNALLLGDSALYLCASSLGLAGGKETQYFGPGTRLLVL.

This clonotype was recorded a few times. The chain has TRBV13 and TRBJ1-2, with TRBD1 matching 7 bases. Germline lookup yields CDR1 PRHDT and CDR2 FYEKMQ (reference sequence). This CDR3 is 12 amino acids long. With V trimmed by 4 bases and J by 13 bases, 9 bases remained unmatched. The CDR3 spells CASSYSRQGGTF. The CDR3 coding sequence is TGTGCCAGCAGCTACAGCCGACAGGGTGGCACCTTC.

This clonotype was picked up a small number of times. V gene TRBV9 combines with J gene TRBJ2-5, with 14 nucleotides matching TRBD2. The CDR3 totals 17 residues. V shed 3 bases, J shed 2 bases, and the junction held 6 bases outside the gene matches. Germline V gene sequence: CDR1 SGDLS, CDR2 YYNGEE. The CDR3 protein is CASSEGLAGAQQETQYF. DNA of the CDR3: TGTGCCAGCAGCGAGGGACTAGCGGGAGCGCAGCAAGAGACCCAGTACTTC. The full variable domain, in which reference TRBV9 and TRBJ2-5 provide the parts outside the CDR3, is DSGVTQTPKHLITATGQRVTLRCSPRSGDLSVYWYQQSLDQGLQFLIQYYNGEERAKGNILERFSAQQFPDLHSELNLSSLELGDSALYFCASSEGLAGAQQETQYFGPGTRLLVL.

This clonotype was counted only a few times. CDR3 nucleotides: TGCAGTGCTAGAGGGGTCGGGGGGCTCACAGATACGCAGTATTTT. Residues: CSARGVGGLTDTQYF. The chain recombines TRBV20-1 with TRBJ2-3, with a possible D match to TRBD2 (7 bases). CDR3 length equals 15 residues. Germline V gene data show CDR1 as DFQATT and CDR2 as SNEGSKA (reference sequence). Trimming removed 1 base from V and 2 bases from J, with 13 bases in between.

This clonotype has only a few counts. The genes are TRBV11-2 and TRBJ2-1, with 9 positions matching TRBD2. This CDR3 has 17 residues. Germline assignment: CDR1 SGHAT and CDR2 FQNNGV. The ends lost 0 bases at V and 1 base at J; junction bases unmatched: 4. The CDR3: CASSLEGSGGSYNEQFF. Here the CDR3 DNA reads TGTGCCAGCAGCTTAGAGGGTAGCGGGGGATCCTACAATGAGCAGTTCTTC.

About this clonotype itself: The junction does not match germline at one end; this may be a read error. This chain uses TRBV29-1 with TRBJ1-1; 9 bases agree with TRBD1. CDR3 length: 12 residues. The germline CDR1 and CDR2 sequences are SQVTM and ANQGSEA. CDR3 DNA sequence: TGCAGCGTTGAAGACCTCCGGGACAGGGTATTTTTT. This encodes CSVEDLRDRVFF.

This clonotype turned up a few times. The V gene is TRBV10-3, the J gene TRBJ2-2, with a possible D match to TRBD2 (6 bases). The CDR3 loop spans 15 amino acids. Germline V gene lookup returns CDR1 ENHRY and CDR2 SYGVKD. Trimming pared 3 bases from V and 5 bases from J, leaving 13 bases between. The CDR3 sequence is CAISETGSTTGELFF. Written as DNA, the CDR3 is TGTGCCATCAGTGAAACCGGGAGTACGACCGGGGAGCTGTTTTTT.

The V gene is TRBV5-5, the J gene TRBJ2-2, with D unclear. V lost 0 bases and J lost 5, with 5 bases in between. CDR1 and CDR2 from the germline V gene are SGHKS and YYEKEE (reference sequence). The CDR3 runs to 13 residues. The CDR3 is CASSLDVTGELFF. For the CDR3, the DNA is TGTGCCAGCAGCTTGGATGTTACCGGGGAGCTGTTTTTT.

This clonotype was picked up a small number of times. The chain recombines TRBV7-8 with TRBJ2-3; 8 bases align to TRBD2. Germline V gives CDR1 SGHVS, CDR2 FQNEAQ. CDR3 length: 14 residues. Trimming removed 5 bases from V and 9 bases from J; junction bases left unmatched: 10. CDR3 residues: CASSRAGGLQTQYF. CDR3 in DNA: TGTGCCAGCAGCCGTGCGGGGGGCCTTCAAACGCAGTATTTT.

CDR3 bases: TGTGCCAGCAGCCTACTAGCGGGGTTTTTCAATGAGCAGTTCTTC. It is translated as CASSLLAGFFNEQFF. V usage is TRBV7-6 and J usage is TRBJ2-1; TRBD2 agrees at 10 bases. The junction had 7 bases not matched to a gene; V was cut back by 5 bases and J by 6 bases. The CDR3 has 15 amino acids. Germline V lookup: CDR1 SGHVS, CDR2 FNYEAQ.

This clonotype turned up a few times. The CDR3 DNA sequence: TGCAGTGCTAGAATTAGCGGGGGGAGGTCCGAGACCCAGTACTTC. This codes for CSARISGGRSETQYF. V and J are TRBV20-1 and TRBJ2-5; 10 positions agree with TRBD2. This CDR3 spans 15 amino acids. V was clipped by 2 bases and J by 5 bases; unmatched bases: 8. The germline V gene encodes CDR1 DFQATT and CDR2 SNEGSKA (reference sequence).

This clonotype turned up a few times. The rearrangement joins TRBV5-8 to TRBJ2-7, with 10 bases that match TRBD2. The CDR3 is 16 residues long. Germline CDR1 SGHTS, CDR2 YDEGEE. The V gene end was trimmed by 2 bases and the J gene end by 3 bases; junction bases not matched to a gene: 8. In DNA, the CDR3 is TGTGCCAGCAGCTTAGGCTTCTGGACTAGCGGCTACGAGCAGTACTTC. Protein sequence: CASSLGFWTSGYEQYF.

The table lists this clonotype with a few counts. CDR3 sequence: CASSFIAGRTEAFF. CDR3 DNA: TGTGCCAGCAGCTTTATCGCAGGGCGCACTGAAGCTTTCTTT. The chain carries TRBV7-2 and TRBJ1-1; D is possibly TRBD1 (5 bases). The CDR3 runs to 14 residues. V lost 3 bases to trimming and J lost 4 bases, with 12 bases between them. The V gene's germline CDR1 is SGHTA and CDR2 FQGNSA.

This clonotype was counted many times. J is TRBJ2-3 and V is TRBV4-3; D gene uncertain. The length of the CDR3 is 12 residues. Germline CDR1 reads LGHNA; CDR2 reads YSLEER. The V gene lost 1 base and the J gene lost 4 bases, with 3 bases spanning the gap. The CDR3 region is CASSQGADTQYF. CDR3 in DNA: TGCGCCAGCAGCCAAGGAGCAGATACGCAGTATTTT.

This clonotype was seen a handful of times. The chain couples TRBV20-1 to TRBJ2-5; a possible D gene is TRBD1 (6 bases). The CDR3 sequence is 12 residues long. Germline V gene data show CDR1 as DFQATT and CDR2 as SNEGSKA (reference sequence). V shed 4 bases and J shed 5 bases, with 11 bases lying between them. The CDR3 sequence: CSATTGKETQYF. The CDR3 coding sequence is TGCAGTGCTACAACAGGGAAGGAGACCCAGTACTTC.